Following are 3 T cell receptor beta chains from one sample sequenced in a study of blood T cell repertoires in COVID-19. TCRdb's table, derived via immunoSEQ multiplex PCR, lists solely in-frame clones and lacks some. The data contain 200,000 to 300,000 clones, around 87% of them seen just once; the ten biggest clones take up 3% to 4%. The sample comprised PBMCs or T cells enriched from blood (not recorded which). The receptor set was obtained from a woman in her thirties or forties with acute COVID-19.

The chain links TRBV6-5 to TRBJ2-5; 12 bases line up with TRBD2. The CDR3 covers 15 residues. V gave up 7 bases and J gave up 5 bases; unmatched junction bases: 8. Germline V gene sequence: CDR1 MNHEY, CDR2 SVGAGI. The CDR3 DNA follows: TGTGCCAGCACCCCTAGCGGGAGGGCCGGGGAGACCCAGTACTTC. Protein product: CASTPSGRAGETQYF.

In DNA, the CDR3 is TGTGCCAGCAGCCCGCAATGGGGGGGTAGGGAGTTCACCTTC. The encoded protein is CASSPQWGGREFTF. The chain is built from TRBV3-1 (or the pseudogene TRBV3-2) and TRBJ1-2, with D perhaps matching TRBD1 (5 bases). Between the trimmed V and J ends, which lost 4 bases and 13 bases, there was a span of 22 bases. CDR3 length: 14 amino acids. Per the germline V gene, CDR1 is LGHDT and CDR2 is YNNKEL (reference sequence).

J is TRBJ2-2 and V is TRBV7-6; 7 positions match TRBD2. Per the germline V gene, CDR1 is SGHVS and CDR2 is FNYEAQ. This CDR3 spans 17 amino acids. V shed 3 bases and J 2 bases; nucleotides not matched to a gene: 9. The CDR3 here is CASSFLRGEINTGELFF. The CDR3 region has the DNA TGTGCCAGCAGCTTTTTACGGGGGGAGATCAACACCGGGGAGCTGTTTTTT.